Described below is a single T cell receptor beta chain sequence and its context. The data originate from a study of blood T cell repertoires in COVID-19. Overall study: The analysed material was cDNA or gDNA that came from T cells, B-cell-depleted T cells, or PBMCs.

The V gene's germline CDR1 is LGHDT and CDR2 YNNKEL (reference sequence). With 7 bases removed from V and 5 bases from J, the gap between germline ends came to 11 bases. The CDR3 consists of 12 residues. Generated by immunoSEQ multiplex PCR, the TCRdb table keeps only in-frame clones and is missing some. The sample has 150,000 to 200,000 clones, approximately 83% seen once. The specimen was PBMCs or T cells enriched from blood (not recorded which). V and J are TRBV3-1 (or the pseudogene TRBV3-2) and TRBJ2-5; D ambiguous. This clonotype originated in a man in his 70s who had been exposed to COVID-19. In DNA, the CDR3 is TGTGCCAGCAACTCTCTACTCGAGACCCAGTACTTC. Residues: CASNSLLETQYF.